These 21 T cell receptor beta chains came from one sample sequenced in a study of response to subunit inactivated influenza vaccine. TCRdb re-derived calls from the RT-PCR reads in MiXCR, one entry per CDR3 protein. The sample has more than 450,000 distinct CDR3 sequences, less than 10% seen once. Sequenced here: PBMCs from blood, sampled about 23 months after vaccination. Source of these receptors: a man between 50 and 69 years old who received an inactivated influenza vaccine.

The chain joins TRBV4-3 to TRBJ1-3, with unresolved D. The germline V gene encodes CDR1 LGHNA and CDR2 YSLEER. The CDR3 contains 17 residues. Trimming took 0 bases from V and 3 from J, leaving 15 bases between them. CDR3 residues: CASSQEHFEGYGNTIYF. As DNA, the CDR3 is TGCGCCAGCAGCCAAGAACATTTTGAGGGCTATGGAAACACCATATATTTT.

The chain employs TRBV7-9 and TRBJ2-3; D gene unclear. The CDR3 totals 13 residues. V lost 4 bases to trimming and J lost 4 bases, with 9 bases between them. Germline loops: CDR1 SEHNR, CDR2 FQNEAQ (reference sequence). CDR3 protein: CASSSPLADTQYF. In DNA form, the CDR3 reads TGTGCCAGCAGCTCCCCCTTGGCAGATACGCAGTATTTT.

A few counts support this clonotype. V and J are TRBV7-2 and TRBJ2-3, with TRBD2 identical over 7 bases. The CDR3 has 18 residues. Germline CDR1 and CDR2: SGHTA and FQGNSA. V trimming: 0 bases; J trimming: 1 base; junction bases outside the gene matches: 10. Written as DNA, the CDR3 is TGTGCCAGCAGCTTAGCCCCCCTGCGGGAGCGGGGCACAGATACGCAGTATTTT. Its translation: CASSLAPLRERGTDTQYF.

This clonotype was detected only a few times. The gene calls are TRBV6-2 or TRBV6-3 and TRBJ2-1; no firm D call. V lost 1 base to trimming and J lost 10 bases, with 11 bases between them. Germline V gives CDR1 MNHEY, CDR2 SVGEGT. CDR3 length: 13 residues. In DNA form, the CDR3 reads TGTGCCAGCAGTTACTTCGCGTCCGGGGAGCAGTTCTTC. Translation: CASSYFASGEQFF.

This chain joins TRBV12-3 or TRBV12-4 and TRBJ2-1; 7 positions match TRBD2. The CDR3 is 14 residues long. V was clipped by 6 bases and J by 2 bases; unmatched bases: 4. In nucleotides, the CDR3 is TGTGCCAGCAGGATCGGGACTACCTACAATGAGCAGTTCTTC. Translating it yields CASRIGTTYNEQFF.

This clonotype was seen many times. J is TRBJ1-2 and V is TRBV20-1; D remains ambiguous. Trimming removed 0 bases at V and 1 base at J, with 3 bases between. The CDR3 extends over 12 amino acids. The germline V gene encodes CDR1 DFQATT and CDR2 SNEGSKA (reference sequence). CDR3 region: CSARDLNYGYTF. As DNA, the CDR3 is TGCAGTGCTAGAGACCTTAACTATGGCTACACCTTC.

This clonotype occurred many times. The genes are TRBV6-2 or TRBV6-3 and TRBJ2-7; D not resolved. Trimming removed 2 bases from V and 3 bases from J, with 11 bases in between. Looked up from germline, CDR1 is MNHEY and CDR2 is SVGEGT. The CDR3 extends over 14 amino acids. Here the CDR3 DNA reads TGTGCCAGCAGTTACGGTTCAGCTCACTACGAGCAGTACTTC. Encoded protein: CASSYGSAHYEQYF.

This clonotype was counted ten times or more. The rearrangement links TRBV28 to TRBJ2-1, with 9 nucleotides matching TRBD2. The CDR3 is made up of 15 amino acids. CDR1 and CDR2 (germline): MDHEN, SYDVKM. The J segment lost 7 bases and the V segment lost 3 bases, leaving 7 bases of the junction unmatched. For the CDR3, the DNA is TGTGCCAGCAGTTTTGGCGGGAGGGCCACGAATGAGCAGTTCTTC. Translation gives CASSFGGRATNEQFF. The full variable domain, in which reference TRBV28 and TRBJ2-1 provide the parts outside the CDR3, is DVKVTQSSRYLVKRTGEKVFLECVQDMDHENMFWYRQDPGLGLRLIYFSYDVKMKEKGDIPEGYSVSREKKERFSLILESASTNQTSMYLCASSFGGRATNEQFFGPGTRLTVL.

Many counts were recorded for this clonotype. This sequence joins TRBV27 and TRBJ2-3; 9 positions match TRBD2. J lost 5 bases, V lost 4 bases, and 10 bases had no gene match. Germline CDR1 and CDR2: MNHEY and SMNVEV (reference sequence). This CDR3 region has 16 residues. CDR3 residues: CASSSPYLAGRDTQYF. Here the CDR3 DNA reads TGTGCCAGCAGTTCCCCTTATCTAGCGGGAAGAGATACGCAGTATTTT.

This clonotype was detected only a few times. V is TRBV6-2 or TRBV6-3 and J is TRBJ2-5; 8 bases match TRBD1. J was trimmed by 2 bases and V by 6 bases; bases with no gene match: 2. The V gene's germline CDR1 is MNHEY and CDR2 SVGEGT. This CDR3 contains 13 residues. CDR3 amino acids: CASSRTGQETQYF. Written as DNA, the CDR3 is TGTGCCAGCAGCCGGACAGGGCAAGAGACCCAGTACTTC.

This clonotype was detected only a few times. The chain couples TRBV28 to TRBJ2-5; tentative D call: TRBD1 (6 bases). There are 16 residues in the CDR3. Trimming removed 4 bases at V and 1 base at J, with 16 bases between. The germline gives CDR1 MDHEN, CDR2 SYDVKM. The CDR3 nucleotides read TGTGCCAGCAGTTCCGCCGGTGGGGGCTTCCAAGAGACCCAGTACTTC. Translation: CASSSAGGGFQETQYF.

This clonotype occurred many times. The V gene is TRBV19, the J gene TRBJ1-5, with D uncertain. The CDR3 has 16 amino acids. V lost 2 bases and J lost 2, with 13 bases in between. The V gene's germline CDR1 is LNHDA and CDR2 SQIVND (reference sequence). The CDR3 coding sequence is TGTGCCAGTAGTATATCCAACGGGTGGGGCAATCAGCCCCAGCATTTT. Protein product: CASSISNGWGNQPQHF.

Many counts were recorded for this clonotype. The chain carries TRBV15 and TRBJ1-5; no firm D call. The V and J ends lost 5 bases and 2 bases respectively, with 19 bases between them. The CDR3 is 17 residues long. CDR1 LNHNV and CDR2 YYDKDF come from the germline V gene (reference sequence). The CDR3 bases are TGTGCCACCAGCGGGCTCCAACTTGGTGTCGGCAATCAGCCCCAGCATTTT. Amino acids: CATSGLQLGVGNQPQHF.

In DNA form, the CDR3 reads TGTGCCAGCAGTTCCTACCCCCGTCGACAGGGACCAGGGGAGCTGTTTTTT. This gives the protein CASSSYPRRQGPGELFF. The V and J genes are TRBV6-2 or TRBV6-3 and TRBJ2-2; TRBD1 matches 7 bases. The trim removed 4 bases at V and 8 bases at J, leaving 16 bases unmatched. The germline V gene encodes CDR1 MNHEY and CDR2 SVGEGT. The CDR3 is made up of 17 amino acids.

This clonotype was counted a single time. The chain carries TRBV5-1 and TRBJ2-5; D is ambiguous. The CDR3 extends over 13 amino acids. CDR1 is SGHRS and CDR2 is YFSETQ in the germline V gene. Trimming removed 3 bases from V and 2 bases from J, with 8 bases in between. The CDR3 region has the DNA TGCGCCAGCAGCTGGAACGTTCAAGAGACCCAGTACTTC. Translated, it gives CASSWNVQETQYF.

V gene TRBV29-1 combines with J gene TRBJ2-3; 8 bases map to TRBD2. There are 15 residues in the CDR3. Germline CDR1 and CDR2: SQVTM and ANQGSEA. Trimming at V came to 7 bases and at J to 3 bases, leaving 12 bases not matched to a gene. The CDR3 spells CSADIGTSGTDTQYF. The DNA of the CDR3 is TGCAGCGCGGACATCGGGACTAGTGGAACAGATACGCAGTATTTT.

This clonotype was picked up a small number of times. Here the CDR3 DNA reads TGTGCCACCAGCAGTATACAGGGGTCCCAAGAGACCCAGTACTTC. Protein product: CATSSIQGSQETQYF. The V call is TRBV15, the J call TRBJ2-5; 7 nucleotides agree with TRBD1. Germline-derived CDR1 and CDR2 are LNHNV and YYDKDF (reference sequence). V was clipped by 3 bases and J by 1 base; unmatched bases: 5. The CDR3 runs 15 residues.

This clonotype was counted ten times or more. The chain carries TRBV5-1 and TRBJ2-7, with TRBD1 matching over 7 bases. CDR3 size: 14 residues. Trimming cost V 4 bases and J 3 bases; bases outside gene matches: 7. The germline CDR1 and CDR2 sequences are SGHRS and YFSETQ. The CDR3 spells CASSAGTANYEQYF. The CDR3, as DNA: TGCGCCAGCAGCGCTGGGACAGCTAACTACGAGCAGTACTTC.

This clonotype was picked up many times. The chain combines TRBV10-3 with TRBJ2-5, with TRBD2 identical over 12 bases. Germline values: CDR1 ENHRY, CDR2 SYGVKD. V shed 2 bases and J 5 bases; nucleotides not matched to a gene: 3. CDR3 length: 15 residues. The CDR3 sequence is CAISENLAGGETQYF. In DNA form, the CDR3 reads TGTGCCATCAGTGAGAATCTAGCGGGAGGGGAGACCCAGTACTTC.

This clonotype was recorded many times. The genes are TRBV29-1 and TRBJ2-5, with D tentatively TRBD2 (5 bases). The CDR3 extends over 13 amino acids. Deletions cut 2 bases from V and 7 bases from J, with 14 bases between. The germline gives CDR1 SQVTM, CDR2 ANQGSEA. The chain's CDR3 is CSVERAGEGTQYF. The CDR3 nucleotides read TGCAGCGTTGAAAGGGCAGGAGAGGGGACCCAGTACTTC.

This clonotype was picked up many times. CDR3 DNA sequence: TGTGCCAGCAGCCCCGGGACAGGGGGATCACCCCTCCACTTT. It encodes CASSPGTGGSPLHF. The V and J genes are TRBV28 and TRBJ1-6, with 11 bases lining up with TRBD1. Per germline, CDR1 MDHEN and CDR2 SYDVKM. The CDR3 spans 14 residues. The V segment lost 6 bases and the J segment 10 bases; nucleotides outside the gene matches: 5.